These 5 T cell receptor beta chains were all obtained from the same sample, sequenced in a study of neurological immune-mediated disorders. TCRdb fed the 5' RACE reads into MiXCR, producing one record per CDR3 protein. The table has about 19,000 distinct CDR3 sequences, approximately 2.5% seen once. Sequenced input: PBMCs. These receptors all stem from a woman aged 18-30 years with multiple sclerosis.

This clonotype was recorded at least ten times. This sequence joins TRBV10-3 and TRBJ2-7, with D possibly matching TRBD1 (6 bases). Germline CDR1 is ENHRY and CDR2 is SYGVKD. V lost 3 bases and J lost 3, with 6 bases in between. The CDR3 contains 12 residues. This CDR3 is CAISEQGYEQYF. DNA of the CDR3: TGTGCCATCAGTGAACAGGGCTACGAGCAGTACTTC.

This clonotype has ten or more counts. The chain combines TRBV24-1 with TRBJ2-7, with 13 bases aligning to TRBD2. V was clipped by 9 bases and J by 6 bases; unmatched bases: 7. Germline lookup yields CDR1 KGHDR and CDR2 SFDVKD. There are 14 residues in the CDR3. The CDR3 protein is CATSGLAGQGEQYV. The CDR3 DNA follows: TGTGCCACCTCGGGACTAGCGGGACAGGGCGAGCAGTACGTC.

Points on this clonotype: One end of the junction varies from germline; a read error may be responsible. The genes are TRBV4-3 and TRBJ2-3, with D perhaps TRBD2 (6 bases). Germline CDR1 and CDR2: LGHNA and YSLEER. This CDR3 is built from 15 residues. The CDR3 nucleotides are TGCGCCAGCAGCCAAGAGGGGGTAGGGCGGGATACGAAGTATTTT. Encoded protein: CASSQEGVGRDTKYF.

This clonotype showed up many times. CDR3 DNA: TGTGCCAGCAGCTCCGGGACAGGGATCTCCTACGAGCAGTACTTC. Amino acids: CASSSGTGISYEQYF. J is TRBJ2-7 and V is TRBV7-6, with 9 bases fitting TRBD1. The CDR3 has 15 amino acids. Germline values: CDR1 SGHVS, CDR2 FNYEAQ. V gave up 4 bases and J gave up 0 bases; unmatched junction bases: 4.

This clonotype came up many times. The chain couples TRBV20-1 to TRBJ2-1, with D possibly being TRBD2 (5 bases). The length of the CDR3 is 17 residues. Germline CDR1 DFQATT, CDR2 SNEGSKA (reference sequence). The germline V and J ends were trimmed by 5 bases and 6 bases, with 26 bases remaining between them. CDR3 residues: CSAGSAGGSAKGNEQFF. The DNA for the CDR3 is TGCAGTGCTGGTAGCGCCGGTGGTAGCGCCAAGGGCAATGAGCAGTTCTTC.